This T cell receptor (beta chain) was captured by sequencing in a study of Ad26.COV2.S vaccination and SARS-CoV-2 variants. Whole-study results and caveats: Individuals receiving vaccine had higher spike-specific TCR breadth than placebo recipients did. An underestimation of total T cell responses may have resulted from the TCR breadth and depth analyses. Post-vaccination spike-specific CD8+ and CD4+ T cell responses reportedly had substantial breadth. Comparability of non-spike TCR breadth was observed across vaccine and placebo recipients.

The sample holds a few counts of this clone. The target antigen is unknown. This CDR3 is also generated by other DNA sequences in the sample. Libraries were prepared by immunoSEQ multiplex PCR; TCRdb keeps only in-frame clonotypes and omits some of them. In the table there are roughly 180,000 clones, roughly nine tenths of which are singletons. Trimming took off 4 bases at V and 2 bases at J, with 2 bases between the two ends. The CDR3 sequence is 11 residues long. Germline V CDR1 and CDR2: SEHNR, FQNEAQ (reference sequence). This TCR was recovered from a human donor who had recovered from COVID-19. V gene TRBV7-9 combines with J gene TRBJ2-5; D gene uncertain. Specimen: peripheral blood, collected after recovery from COVID-19. CDR3 nucleotide sequence: TGTGCCAGCAGCTCTCAAGAGACCCAGTACTTC. Translation: CASSSQETQYF.